This T cell receptor beta chain is drawn from a study of cytomegalovirus exposure and HLA in healthy donors. Study outcomes and limitations: Earlier results showed most TCR beta V segments being productive about 87% or about 30% of the time. The authors later linked a missense DCLRE1C variant to TCR beta V- and J-gene trimming. The study recorded about 150 TCR beta chains that were cytomegalovirus-associated. Analysis performed later showed TCR beta chains linked to HLA being more clonally expanded than equally common others.

Both 60 Vbeta primers and 13 Jbeta primers went into the PCR. The repertoire was sequenced with immunoSEQ multiplex PCR; TCRdb's copy has only in-frame clones and lacks some. The data show about 170,000 clones, around 83% seen once. Notes on this clone: Its antigen is unknown.

CDR1 and CDR2 (germline): SGHNT, YENEEA. The CDR3 runs 16 residues. V shed 2 bases and J shed 0 bases, with 10 bases lying between them. The source is a man aged 25-45 years in good health and CMV-seropositive. The sequencing input was PBMCs. The chain uses TRBV11-3 and TRBJ2-2, with D perhaps matching TRBD1 (5 bases). The CDR3 region is CASSLLGRANTGELFF. In DNA form, the CDR3 reads TGTGCCAGCAGCTTATTAGGCAGGGCGAACACCGGGGAGCTGTTTTTT.